A single T cell receptor beta chain is shown here with its context. In the authors' methods: By means of reference gene primer amplification, nucleated cell counts were estimated. Repertoires were generated with immunoSEQ multiplex PCR, while TCRdb's copy carries only in-frame clones and drops some. V and J calls and clone size come straight from that table; D and trimming were deduced from the DNA. This table holds around 140,000 clones, about 92% found once. The data stem from a study of blood T cell repertoires in COVID-19. At the level of the study: Researchers got acute and convalescent COVID-19 samples from the United States, Italy and Spain. Sources were T cells, B-cell-depleted T cells, or PBMCs; the material itself was cDNA or gDNA.

V was pared by 3 bases and J by 8 bases, with 23 bases between. The CDR3 has 17 residues. In germline, CDR1 is KGHSH, CDR2 LQKENI. This receptor was identified in a human donor in a cohort sampled during active COVID-19. The sample was peripheral blood. The chain combines TRBV18 with TRBJ1-3, with D perhaps matching TRBD1 (6 bases). The CDR3 region is CASSPMGGTLSGDTIYF. The DNA for the CDR3 is TGTGCCAGCTCACCCATGGGAGGGACACTGTCGGGGGACACCATATATTTT.